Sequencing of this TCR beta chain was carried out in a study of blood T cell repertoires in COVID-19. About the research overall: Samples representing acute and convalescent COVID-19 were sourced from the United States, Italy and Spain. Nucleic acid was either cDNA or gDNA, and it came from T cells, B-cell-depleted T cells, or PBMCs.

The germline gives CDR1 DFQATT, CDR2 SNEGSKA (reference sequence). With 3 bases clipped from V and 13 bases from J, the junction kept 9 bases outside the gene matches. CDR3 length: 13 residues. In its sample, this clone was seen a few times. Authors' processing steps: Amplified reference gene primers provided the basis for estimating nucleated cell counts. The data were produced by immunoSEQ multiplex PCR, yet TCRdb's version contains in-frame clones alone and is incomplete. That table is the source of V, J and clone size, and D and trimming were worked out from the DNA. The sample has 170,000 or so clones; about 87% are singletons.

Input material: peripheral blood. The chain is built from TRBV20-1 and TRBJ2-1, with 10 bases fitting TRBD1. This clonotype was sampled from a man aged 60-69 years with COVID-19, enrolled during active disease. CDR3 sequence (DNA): TGCAGTGCTAGTGTCCCGGACAGGGGGACACAGTTCTTC. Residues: CSASVPDRGTQFF.